This T cell receptor (beta chain) was sequenced in a study of chemoradiotherapy in HPV16-positive cancers. Points from the study as a whole: Candidate HPV-specific clones and E7-related TCR motifs grew in tumor during treatment. HPV-specific T cells were functionally defined from only a couple of HPV16-positive patients. HPV-responsive T-cell expansion during chemoradiotherapy was linked to improved recurrence-free survival in HPV16-positive patients.

Profiling relied on immunoSEQ multiplex PCR, and the TCRdb table lists in-frame clones only, not all of them. The sample holds roughly 40,000 clones; 76% are singletons and the top ten take about 4.9%. CDR1 SGDLS and CDR2 YYNGEE come from the germline V gene. The ends lost 0 bases at V and 8 bases at J; junction bases unmatched: 6. CDR3 length: 14 residues. A note on this clone: What it binds is unknown.

The J gene is TRBJ1-1, the V gene TRBV9, with 8 bases lining up with TRBD1. The clonotype was recovered from a human donor with HPV-associated anogenital cancer. The sample was blood, taken from a patient who underwent chemoradiotherapy. CDR3 sequence reads: CASSVAAGQGEAFF. CDR3 DNA sequence: TGTGCCAGCAGCGTAGCTGCAGGACAGGGCGAAGCTTTCTTT.